The T cell receptor beta chain under discussion was sequenced for a study of blood T cell repertoires in COVID-19. Study-level background: Sources were T cells, B-cell-depleted T cells, or PBMCs; the material itself was cDNA or gDNA.

The length of the CDR3 is 15 residues. V shed 5 bases and J 3 bases; nucleotides not matched to a gene: 8. Germline CDR1 and CDR2: SGHTA and FQGNSA. This clone was seen a handful of times. Sequenced by immunoSEQ multiplex PCR; TCRdb stores in-frame clones only, minus some. This table holds more than 55,000 clones, 79% found once. The sequencing sample was made of peripheral blood. The sequence was collected from a human donor in a cohort sampled during active COVID-19. The V call is TRBV7-2, the J call TRBJ2-7, with 9 bases identical to TRBD1. The CDR3 nucleotides read TGTGCCAGCAGCCAAAGACAGGGGGGTATCTACGAGCAGTACTTC. Residues: CASSQRQGGIYEQYF.